These 22 T cell receptor beta chains share one sample of origin, sequenced in a study of T cells in Graves' hyperthyroidism and ophthalmopathy. Amplification yielded TCR beta CDR3 regions, with RNA transcripts as the source. The TCR CDR3 first-round RT-PCR relied on the HTBI primer set. TCRdb ran MiXCR on the multiplex PCR reads and lists one entry per CDR3 protein. The top ten clones hold around 28% of a sample with around 250,000 distinct CDR3 sequences, roughly 15% of them seen once. Material: blood. Receptors originate from a woman aged 18 to 35 with Graves' ophthalmopathy.

Turning to this clonotype: Mismatch with germline at one junction end may stem from a read error. The chain recombines TRBV20-1 with TRBJ2-5; 9 nucleotides align to TRBD1. CDR3 length equals 15 residues. Germline assignment: CDR1 DFQATT and CDR2 SNEGSKA (reference sequence). The CDR3 DNA reads TGCAATGCTGAAAACCGGGACAGGGATCAAGAGACCCAGTACTTC. It yields the protein CNAENRDRDQETQYF.

This clonotype was recorded many times. The V gene is TRBV6-5, the J gene TRBJ1-1; 11 nucleotides agree with TRBD1. Germline loops: CDR1 MNHEY, CDR2 SVGAGI. There are 14 residues in the CDR3. After removal of 2 bases from V and 6 bases from J, the junction contained 2 bases not matched to a gene. The CDR3 DNA follows: TGTGCCAGCAGTTACGCGGGACAGGGGGCTGAAGCTTTCTTT. This codes for CASSYAGQGAEAFF.

This clonotype was observed at least ten times. V and J are TRBV7-9 and TRBJ2-3, with 11 bases aligning to TRBD2. CDR1 SEHNR and CDR2 FQNEAQ come from the germline V gene (reference sequence). This CDR3 is built from 16 residues. Trimming cost V 4 bases and J 0 bases; bases outside gene matches: 3. This chain's CDR3 is CASSSSSGGSTDTQYF. As DNA, the CDR3 is TGTGCCAGCAGCTCATCTAGCGGGGGGAGCACAGATACGCAGTATTTT.

This clonotype was counted ten times or more. The chain links TRBV9 to TRBJ2-5; D perhaps matches TRBD2 (5 bases). The CDR3 has 14 residues. Germline V gene data show CDR1 as SGDLS and CDR2 as YYNGEE. Trimming shortened V by 0 bases and J by 5 bases, and 11 bases separated the two germline ends. The CDR3 loop reads CASSVGTPGETQYF. In DNA, the CDR3 is TGTGCCAGCAGCGTAGGGACTCCCGGTGAGACCCAGTACTTC.

This sequence joins TRBV27 and TRBJ1-5; 7 bases are a match to TRBD1. Germline CDR1 reads MNHEY; CDR2 reads SMNVEV (reference sequence). J lost 6 bases, V lost 5 bases, and 4 bases had no gene match. The CDR3 length is 13 residues. CDR3 coding DNA: TGTGCCAGCAGTGGGGACAGAGCTCAGCCCCAGCATTTT. Amino acids: CASSGDRAQPQHF.

This clonotype was observed a few times. V gene TRBV7-2 combines with J gene TRBJ2-5, with TRBD2 identical over 11 bases. The V and J ends lost 6 bases and 6 bases, in that order; junction bases with no gene match: 9. CDR3 length: 15 residues. Germline V gene data show CDR1 as SGHTA and CDR2 as FQGNSA. DNA of the CDR3: TGTGCCAGCAGTCAACTAGCGGGAGTTTCAAAGACCCAGTACTTC. Protein product: CASSQLAGVSKTQYF. Looking up the rest from reference TRBV7-2 and TRBJ2-5 gives the full variable domain: GAGVSQSPSNKVTEKGKDVELRCDPISGHTALYWYRQSLGQGLEFLIYFQGNSAPDKSGLPSDRFSAERTGGSVSTLTIQRTQQEDSAVYLCASSQLAGVSKTQYFGPGTRLLVL.

Details on this clonotype: One end of the junction is discordant with germline, which a read error may explain. J is TRBJ1-3 and V is TRBV28; D uncertain. Germline loops: CDR1 MDHEN, CDR2 SYDVKM. CDR3 length: 17 residues. The CDR3 DNA is TGTGCCAGCAGTTTATTAGTGGCGGGCAGCCCTGGAAACACCATATACTTT. Translation: CASSLLVAGSPGNTIYF.

This clonotype was found many times. The chain is built from TRBV6-1 and TRBJ2-7; D is perhaps TRBD2 (6 bases). The CDR3 runs 16 residues. Germline loops: CDR1 MNHNS, CDR2 SASEGT. Trimming cost V 0 bases and J 2 bases, with 14 bases left between them. The CDR3 region has the DNA TGTGCCAGCAGTGAAGCCTTCACGGGGGTCACCTACGAGCAGTACTTC. Translating gives CASSEAFTGVTYEQYF.

In its sample, this clonotype was seen many times. The genes are TRBV12-3 or TRBV12-4 and TRBJ2-7; the D gene is possibly TRBD2 (6 bases). Trimming stripped 5 bases from V and 0 bases from J, with 17 bases between. This CDR3 has 16 residues. The CDR3 DNA reads TGTGCCAGCAGTCTCAGCGGGTCAAGGAGCTCCTACGAGCAGTACTTC. It translates to CASSLSGSRSSYEQYF.

This clonotype was counted many times. J is TRBJ2-7 and V is TRBV6-1, with 14 positions matching TRBD2. The length of the CDR3 is 18 residues. V trimming: 5 bases; J trimming: 1 base; junction bases outside the gene matches: 10. The germline gives CDR1 MNHNS, CDR2 SASEGT. The CDR3 DNA is TGTGCCAGCAGTTATTCCGGGACTAGCGGGAGAAGATCCTACGAGCAGTACTTC. This sequence encodes CASSYSGTSGRRSYEQYF.

There are many counts of this clonotype. The chain is built from TRBV7-2 and TRBJ2-3; unclear D gene. The V gene lost 4 bases and the J gene lost 6 bases, with 8 bases spanning the gap. This CDR3 comprises 12 residues. Germline values: CDR1 SGHTA, CDR2 FQGNSA. CDR3 sequence: CASSSTEDTQYF. The CDR3 DNA reads TGTGCCAGCAGCTCTACCGAGGATACGCAGTATTTT.

This clonotype was recorded many times. The CDR3: CASSPILEGKNGYTF. The CDR3 bases are TGTGCCAGCAGCCCTATTTTGGAGGGAAAAAATGGCTACACCTTC. This chain links TRBV11-2 with TRBJ1-2; D is undetermined. Looked up from germline, CDR1 is SGHAT and CDR2 is FQNNGV. V shed 5 bases and J shed 6 bases, with 19 bases lying between them. The CDR3 contains 15 residues.

This clonotype has ten or more counts. The chain links TRBV7-9 to TRBJ2-7, with D possibly TRBD1 on 6 matching bases. Germline V gene lookup returns CDR1 SEHNR and CDR2 FQNEAQ (reference sequence). Trimming removed 6 bases at V and 6 bases at J, with 12 bases between. The CDR3 spans 12 residues. The CDR3 coding sequence is TGTGCCAGCAGTCTTACAGGGTTCGAGCAGTACTTC. It encodes CASSLTGFEQYF. Complete variable domain (other parts from reference TRBV7-9 and TRBJ2-7): DTGVSQNPRHKITKRGQNVTFRCDPISEHNRLYWYRQTLGQGPEFLTYFQNEAQLEKSRLLSDRFSAERPKGSFSTLEIQRTEQGDSAMYLCASSLTGFEQYFGPGTRLTVT.

This clonotype has only a few counts. The chain couples TRBV29-1 to TRBJ2-6; tentative D call: TRBD2 (6 bases). This CDR3 comprises 14 residues. The V end was cut by 4 bases, the J end by 0 bases, with 7 bases between. Germline CDR1 SQVTM, CDR2 ANQGSEA. The CDR3 sequence is CSVGGTSGANVLTF. For the CDR3, the DNA is TGCAGCGTTGGCGGGACCTCTGGGGCCAACGTCCTGACTTTC.

This clonotype was counted at least ten times. At one end, the junction sequence differs from germline, possibly due to a read error. J is TRBJ2-3 and V is TRBV7-7; unclear D gene. The germline CDR1 and CDR2 sequences are SSHAT and FNYEAQ (reference sequence). CDR3 size: 13 residues. For the CDR3, the DNA is TGTGCTAGCACCCTCTCGTTGGGAGATACGCAGTATTTT. This sequence encodes CASTLSLGDTQYF.

This clonotype came up many times. The chain joins TRBV28 to TRBJ2-3; 9 nucleotides align to TRBD1. Trimming removed 8 bases from V and 4 bases from J; junction bases left unmatched: 7. The CDR3 sequence is 14 residues long. CDR1 is MDHEN and CDR2 is SYDVKM in the germline V gene. CDR3 amino acids: CASRDRVGSDTQYF. The DNA for the CDR3 is TGTGCCAGCCGGGACAGGGTTGGATCAGATACGCAGTATTTT. Using reference TRBV28 and TRBJ2-3 for the parts outside the CDR3, the full variable domain is DVKVTQSSRYLVKRTGEKVFLECVQDMDHENMFWYRQDPGLGLRLIYFSYDVKMKEKGDIPEGYSVSREKKERFSLILESASTNQTSMYLCASRDRVGSDTQYFGPGTRLTVL.

The sample holds many counts of this clonotype. The chain carries TRBV29-1 and TRBJ2-7; 7 bases are a match to TRBD1. The junction had 8 bases not matched to a gene; V was cut back by 3 bases and J by 3 bases. The CDR3 length is 14 residues. Germline V lookup: CDR1 SQVTM, CDR2 ANQGSEA. For the CDR3, the DNA is TGCAGCGTTGAGACTCGGGACAGTGGCTACGAGCAGTACTTC. This sequence encodes CSVETRDSGYEQYF.

The chain combines TRBV12-3 or TRBV12-4 with TRBJ1-6; maybe TRBD1 (6 bases). V was cut by 10 bases and J by 4 bases, with 11 bases left in between. The CDR3 runs 13 residues. CDR3 in amino acids: CAISTGYNSPLHF. DNA for the CDR3: TGTGCCATCTCGACAGGATATAATTCACCCCTCCACTTT.

This clonotype was recorded at least ten times. The gene calls are TRBV3-1 and TRBJ2-7, with 8 positions matching TRBD1. The CDR3 totals 18 residues. Trimming took 0 bases from V and 0 from J; bases not matched to a gene: 10. Germline lookup yields CDR1 LGHDT and CDR2 YNNKEL (reference sequence). DNA for the CDR3: TGTGCCAGCAGCCAAGATTTAGGCCCTACAGGGGGCTCCTACGAGCAGTACTTC. Residues: CASSQDLGPTGGSYEQYF.

The sample holds many counts of this clonotype. One base away lies a much larger clone, so this may be a sequencing read error. V usage is TRBV28 and J usage is TRBJ2-3; weak D call: TRBD2 (7 bases). V lost 10 bases and J 0 bases, leaving 17 bases between the germline ends. This CDR3 has 15 amino acids. The germline V gene encodes CDR1 MDHEN and CDR2 SYDVKM. This CDR3 reads CATKGRGASTDTQYF. The CDR3 region has the DNA TGTGCCACCAAGGGACGGGGGGCCAGCACAGATACGCAGTATTTT.

This clonotype was seen many times. The genes are TRBV6-5 and TRBJ2-1; TRBD2 agrees at 15 bases. The germline V gene encodes CDR1 MNHEY and CDR2 SVGAGI. The junction had 4 bases not matched to a gene; V was cut back by 2 bases and J by 8 bases. This CDR3 spans 16 amino acids. The CDR3 loop reads CASSYDRTSGGDEQFF. CDR3 sequence (DNA): TGTGCCAGCAGTTACGATCGGACTAGCGGGGGGGATGAGCAGTTCTTC.

In this sample, this clonotype turned up many times. The chain employs TRBV2 and TRBJ2-1; 7 bases agree with TRBD1. The CDR3 spans 16 residues. The germline V gene encodes CDR1 SNHLY and CDR2 FYNNEI. V lost 7 bases to trimming and J lost 5 bases; unmatched junction nucleotides: 14. The DNA of the CDR3 is TGTGCCAGCACCCAGGGATGGGGACAGCCTAACAATGAGCAGTTCTTC. This gives the protein CASTQGWGQPNNEQFF.